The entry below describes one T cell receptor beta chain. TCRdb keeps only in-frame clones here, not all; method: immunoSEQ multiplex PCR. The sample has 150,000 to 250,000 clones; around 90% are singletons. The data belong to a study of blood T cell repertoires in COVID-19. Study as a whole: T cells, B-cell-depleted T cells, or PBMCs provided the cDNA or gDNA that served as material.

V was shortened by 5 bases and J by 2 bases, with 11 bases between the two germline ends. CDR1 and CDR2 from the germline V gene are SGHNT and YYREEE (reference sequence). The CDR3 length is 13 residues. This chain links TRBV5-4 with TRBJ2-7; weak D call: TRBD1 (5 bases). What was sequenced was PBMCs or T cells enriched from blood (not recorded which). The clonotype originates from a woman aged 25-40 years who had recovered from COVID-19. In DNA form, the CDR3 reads TGTGCCAGCAGGGACATTTCAGCCTACGAGCAGTACTTC. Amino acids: CASRDISAYEQYF.